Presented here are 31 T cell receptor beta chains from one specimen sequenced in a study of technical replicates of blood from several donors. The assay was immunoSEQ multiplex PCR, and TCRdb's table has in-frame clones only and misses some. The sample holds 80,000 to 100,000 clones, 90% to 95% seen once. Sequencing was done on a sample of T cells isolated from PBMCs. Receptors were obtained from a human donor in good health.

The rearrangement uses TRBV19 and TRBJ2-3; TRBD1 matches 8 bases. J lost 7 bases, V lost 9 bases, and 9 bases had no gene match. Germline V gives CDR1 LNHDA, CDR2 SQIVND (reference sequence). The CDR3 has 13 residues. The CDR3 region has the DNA TGTGCCAGGATTGACAGGGGCCCAAATACGCAGTATTTT. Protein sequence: CARIDRGPNTQYF.

In DNA, the CDR3 is TGTGCCAGCAGCGTAGGAGGCGGGATCATGAACACTGAAGCTTTCTTT. Translating gives CASSVGGGIMNTEAFF. This chain connects TRBV9 to TRBJ1-1; D remains unclear. V lost 0 bases and J 0 bases, leaving 12 bases between the germline ends. Germline V gene data show CDR1 as SGDLS and CDR2 as YYNGEE. The CDR3 extends over 16 amino acids.

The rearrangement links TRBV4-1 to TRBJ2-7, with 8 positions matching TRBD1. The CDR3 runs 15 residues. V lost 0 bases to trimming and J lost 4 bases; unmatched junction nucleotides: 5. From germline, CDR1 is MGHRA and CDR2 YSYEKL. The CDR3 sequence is CASSQEAGQGYEQYF. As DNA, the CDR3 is TGCGCCAGCAGCCAAGAGGCCGGACAGGGTTACGAGCAGTACTTC.

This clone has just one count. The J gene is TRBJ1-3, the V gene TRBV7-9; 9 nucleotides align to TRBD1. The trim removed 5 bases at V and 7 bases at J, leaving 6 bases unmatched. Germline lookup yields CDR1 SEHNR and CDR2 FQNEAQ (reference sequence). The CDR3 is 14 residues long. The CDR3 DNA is TGTGCCAGCAGCCCCGACAGGGGGAGCAACACCATATATTTT. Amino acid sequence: CASSPDRGSNTIYF.

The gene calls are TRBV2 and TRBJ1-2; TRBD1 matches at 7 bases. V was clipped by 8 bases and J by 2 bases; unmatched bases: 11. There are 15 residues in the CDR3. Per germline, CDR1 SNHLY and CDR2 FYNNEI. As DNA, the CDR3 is TGTGCCAGCCGCGGCCGACAGGGATCCAACTATGGCTACACCTTC. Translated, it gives CASRGRQGSNYGYTF.

The CDR3 region has the DNA TGTGCCAGCAGGGGGACTAGCGGGAGGTTCGGGGAGCTGTTTTTT. This sequence encodes CASRGTSGRFGELFF. The chain carries TRBV6-5 and TRBJ2-2, with 15 bases lining up with TRBD2. This CDR3 has 15 amino acids. The V gene's germline CDR1 is MNHEY and CDR2 SVGAGI. V gave up 6 bases and J gave up 7 bases; unmatched junction bases: 3.

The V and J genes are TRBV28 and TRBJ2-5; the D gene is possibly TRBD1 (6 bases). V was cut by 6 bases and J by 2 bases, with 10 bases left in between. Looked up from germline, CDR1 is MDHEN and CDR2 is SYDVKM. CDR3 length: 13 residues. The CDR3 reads CASSLGQQETQYF. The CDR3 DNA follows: TGTGCCAGCAGCCTAGGACAGCAAGAGACCCAGTACTTC.

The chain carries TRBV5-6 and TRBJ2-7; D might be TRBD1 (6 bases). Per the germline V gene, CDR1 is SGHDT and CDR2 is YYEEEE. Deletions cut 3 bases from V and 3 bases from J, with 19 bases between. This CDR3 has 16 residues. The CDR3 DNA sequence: TGTGCCAGCAGCTATCCGGGACAAGGAGTAAACTACGAGCAGTACTTC. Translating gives CASSYPGQGVNYEQYF.

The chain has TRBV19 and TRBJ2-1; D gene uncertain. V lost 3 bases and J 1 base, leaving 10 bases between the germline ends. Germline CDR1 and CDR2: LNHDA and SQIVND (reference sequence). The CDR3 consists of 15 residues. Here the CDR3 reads CASSITDRSYNEQFF. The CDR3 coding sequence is TGTGCCAGTAGTATTACAGACCGGTCCTACAATGAGCAGTTCTTC.

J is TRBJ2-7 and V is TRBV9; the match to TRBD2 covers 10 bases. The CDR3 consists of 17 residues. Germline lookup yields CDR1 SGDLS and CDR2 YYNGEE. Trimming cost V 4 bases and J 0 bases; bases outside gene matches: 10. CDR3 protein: CASSPPRASGSSYEQYF. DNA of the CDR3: TGTGCCAGCAGCCCCCCCCGTGCTAGCGGGAGCTCCTACGAGCAGTACTTC.

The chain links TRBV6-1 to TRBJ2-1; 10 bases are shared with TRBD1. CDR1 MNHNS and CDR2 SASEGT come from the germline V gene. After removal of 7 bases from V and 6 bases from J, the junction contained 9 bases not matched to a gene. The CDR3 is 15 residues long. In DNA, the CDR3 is TGTGCCAGCACTCCCCGGGACAGGGGATCCAATGAGCAGTTCTTC. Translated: CASTPRDRGSNEQFF.

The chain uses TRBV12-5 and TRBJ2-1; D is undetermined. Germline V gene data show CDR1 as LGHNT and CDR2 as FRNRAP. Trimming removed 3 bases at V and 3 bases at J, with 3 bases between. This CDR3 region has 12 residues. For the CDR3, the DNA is TGTGCTAGTGGTTTCGGCTACAATGAGCAGTTCTTC. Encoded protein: CASGFGYNEQFF.

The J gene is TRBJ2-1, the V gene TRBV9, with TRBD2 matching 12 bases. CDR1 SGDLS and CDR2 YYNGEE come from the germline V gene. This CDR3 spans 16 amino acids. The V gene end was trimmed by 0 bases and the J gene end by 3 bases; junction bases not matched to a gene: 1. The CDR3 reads CASSVEGLAGYNEQFF. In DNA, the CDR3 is TGTGCCAGCAGCGTAGAGGGACTAGCGGGCTACAATGAGCAGTTCTTC. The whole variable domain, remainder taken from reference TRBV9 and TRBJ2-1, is DSGVTQTPKHLITATGQRVTLRCSPRSGDLSVYWYQQSLDQGLQFLIQYYNGEERAKGNILERFSAQQFPDLHSELNLSSLELGDSALYFCASSVEGLAGYNEQFFGPGTRLTVL.

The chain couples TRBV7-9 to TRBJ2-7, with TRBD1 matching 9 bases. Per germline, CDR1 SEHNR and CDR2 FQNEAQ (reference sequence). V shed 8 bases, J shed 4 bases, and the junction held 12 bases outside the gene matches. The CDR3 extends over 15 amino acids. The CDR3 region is CASGNLTGGAYEQYF. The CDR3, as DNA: TGTGCCAGCGGAAATCTTACAGGGGGCGCGTACGAGCAGTACTTC. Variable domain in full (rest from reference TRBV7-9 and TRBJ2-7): DTGVSQNPRHKITKRGQNVTFRCDPISEHNRLYWYRQTLGQGPEFLTYFQNEAQLEKSRLLSDRFSAERPKGSFSTLEIQRTEQGDSAMYLCASGNLTGGAYEQYFGPGTRLTVT.

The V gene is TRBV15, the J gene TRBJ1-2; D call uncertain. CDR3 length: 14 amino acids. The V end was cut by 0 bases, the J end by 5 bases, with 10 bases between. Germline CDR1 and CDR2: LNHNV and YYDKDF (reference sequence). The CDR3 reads CATSRDKGDYGYTF. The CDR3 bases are TGTGCCACCAGCAGAGATAAAGGAGATTATGGCTACACCTTC.

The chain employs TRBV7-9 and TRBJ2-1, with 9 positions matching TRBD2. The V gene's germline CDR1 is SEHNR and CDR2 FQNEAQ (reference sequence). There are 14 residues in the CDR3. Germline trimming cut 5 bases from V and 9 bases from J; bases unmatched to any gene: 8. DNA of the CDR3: TGTGCCAGCAGCCATAGCGGGGGTGTCGCTGAGCAGTTCTTC. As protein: CASSHSGGVAEQFF.

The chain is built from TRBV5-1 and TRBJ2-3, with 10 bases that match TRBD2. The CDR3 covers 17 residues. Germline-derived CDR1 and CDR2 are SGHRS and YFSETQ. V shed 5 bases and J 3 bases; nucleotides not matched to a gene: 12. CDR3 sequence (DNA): TGCGCCAGCAGATCGAACCGAGCGGGAGGGCCGACAGATACGCAGTATTTT. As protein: CASRSNRAGGPTDTQYF.

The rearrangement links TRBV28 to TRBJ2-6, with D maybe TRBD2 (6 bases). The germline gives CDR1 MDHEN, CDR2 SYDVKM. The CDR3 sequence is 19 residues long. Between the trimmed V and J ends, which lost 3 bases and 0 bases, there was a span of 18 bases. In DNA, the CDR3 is TGTGCCAGCAGTTTGCGCGGGGCAGTTCGCCTCTCTGGGGCCAACGTCCTGACTTTC. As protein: CASSLRGAVRLSGANVLTF.

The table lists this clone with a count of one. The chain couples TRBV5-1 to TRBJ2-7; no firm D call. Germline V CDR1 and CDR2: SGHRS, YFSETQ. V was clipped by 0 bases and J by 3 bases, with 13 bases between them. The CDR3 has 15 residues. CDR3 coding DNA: TGCGCCAGCAGCTTGGTGGCAGGTTCTGACTACGAGCAGTACTTC. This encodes CASSLVAGSDYEQYF.

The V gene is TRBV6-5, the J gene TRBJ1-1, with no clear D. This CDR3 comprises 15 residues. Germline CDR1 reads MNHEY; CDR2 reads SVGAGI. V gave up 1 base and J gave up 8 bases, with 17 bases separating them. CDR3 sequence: CASSYLGVASSEAFF. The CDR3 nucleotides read TGTGCCAGCAGTTACTTAGGCGTAGCATCATCAGAAGCTTTCTTT.

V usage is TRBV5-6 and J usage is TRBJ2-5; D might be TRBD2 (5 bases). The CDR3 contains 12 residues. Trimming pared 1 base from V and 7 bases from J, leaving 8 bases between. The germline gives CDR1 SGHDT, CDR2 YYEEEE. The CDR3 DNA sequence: TGTGCCAGCAGCTTGCGTGAGGGGACCCAGTACTTC. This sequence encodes CASSLREGTQYF.

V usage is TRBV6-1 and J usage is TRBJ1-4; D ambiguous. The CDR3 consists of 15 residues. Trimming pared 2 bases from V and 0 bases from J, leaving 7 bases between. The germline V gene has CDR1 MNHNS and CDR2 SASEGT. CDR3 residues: CASSETAATNEKLFF. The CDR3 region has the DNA TGTGCCAGCAGTGAAACAGCGGCAACTAATGAAAAACTGTTTTTT.

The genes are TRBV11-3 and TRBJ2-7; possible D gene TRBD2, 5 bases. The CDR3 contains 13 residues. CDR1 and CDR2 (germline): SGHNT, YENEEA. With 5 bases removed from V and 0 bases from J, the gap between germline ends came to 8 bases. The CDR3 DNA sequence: TGTGCCAGCAGCACGGGGAGCTCCTACGAGCAGTACTTC. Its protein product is CASSTGSSYEQYF.

This CDR3 is CASSYNLAGREQYF. Here the CDR3 DNA reads TGTGCCAGCAGTTACAACCTGGCAGGGAGGGAGCAGTACTTC. The chain recombines TRBV6-5 with TRBJ2-7; perhaps TRBD2 as D (6 bases). Germline loops: CDR1 MNHEY, CDR2 SVGAGI. The CDR3 consists of 14 residues. Trimming removed 2 bases from V and 7 bases from J, with 15 bases in between.

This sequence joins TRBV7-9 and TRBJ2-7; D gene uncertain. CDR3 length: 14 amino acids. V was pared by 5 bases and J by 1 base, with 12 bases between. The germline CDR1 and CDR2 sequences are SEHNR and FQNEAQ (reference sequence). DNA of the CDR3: TGTGCCAGCAGCCTAACCTACGTTTCCTACGAGCAGTACTTC. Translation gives CASSLTYVSYEQYF.

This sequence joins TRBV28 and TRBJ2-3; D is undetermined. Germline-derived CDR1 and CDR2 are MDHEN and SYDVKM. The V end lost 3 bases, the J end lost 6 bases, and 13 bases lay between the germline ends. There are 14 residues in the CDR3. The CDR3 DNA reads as TGTGCCAGCAGTTTTCCCGACCAGGTCGATACGCAGTATTTT. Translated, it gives CASSFPDQVDTQYF.

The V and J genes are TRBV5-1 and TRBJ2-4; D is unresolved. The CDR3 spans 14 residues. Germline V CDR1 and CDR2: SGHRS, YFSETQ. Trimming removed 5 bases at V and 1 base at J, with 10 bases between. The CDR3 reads CASRNEEAKNIQYF. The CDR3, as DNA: TGCGCCAGCAGAAACGAAGAGGCCAAAAACATTCAGTACTTC.

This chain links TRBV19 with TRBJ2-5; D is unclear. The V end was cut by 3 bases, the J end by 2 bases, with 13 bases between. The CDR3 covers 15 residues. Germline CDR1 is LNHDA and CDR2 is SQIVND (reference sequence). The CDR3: CASSIRPVRQETQYF. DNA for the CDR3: TGTGCCAGTAGTATCCGGCCAGTGCGGCAAGAGACCCAGTACTTC.

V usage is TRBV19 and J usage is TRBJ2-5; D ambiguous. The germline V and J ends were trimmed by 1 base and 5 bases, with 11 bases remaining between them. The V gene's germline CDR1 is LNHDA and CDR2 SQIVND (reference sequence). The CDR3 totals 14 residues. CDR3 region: CASSIGAGQETQYF. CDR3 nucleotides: TGTGCCAGTAGTATAGGGGCTGGTCAGGAGACCCAGTACTTC.

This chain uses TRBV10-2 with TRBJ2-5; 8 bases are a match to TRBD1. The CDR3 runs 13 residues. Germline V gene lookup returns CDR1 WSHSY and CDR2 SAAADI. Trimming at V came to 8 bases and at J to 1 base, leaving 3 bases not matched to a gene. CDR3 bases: TGCGCCAGCGGAGACAGGGGCCAAGAGACCCAGTACTTC. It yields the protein CASGDRGQETQYF.

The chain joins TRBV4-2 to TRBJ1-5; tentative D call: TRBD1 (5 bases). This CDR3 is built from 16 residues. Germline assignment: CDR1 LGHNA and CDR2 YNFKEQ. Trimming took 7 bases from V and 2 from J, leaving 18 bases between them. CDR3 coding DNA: TGTGCCAGCACCGATGGCGACGGCAGGGGCAATCAGCCCCAGCATTTT. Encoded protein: CASTDGDGRGNQPQHF.